Sequencing of this T cell receptor (beta chain) was carried out in a study of cytomegalovirus exposure and HLA in healthy donors. Study outcomes and limitations: What was likely a sequencing artifact was a cluster of highly shared sequence variants. Researchers catalogued approximately 170 TCR beta chains as cytomegalovirus-associated. Analyses of presence/absence relied on an assumption of roughly uniform sequencing depth across donors. The dataset shows that most TCR sequences were rare, while some public TCRs occurred in many donors.

The germline CDR1 and CDR2 sequences are SGHRS and YFSETQ. V was pared by 2 bases and J by 2 bases, with 4 bases of the junction left unmatched. The CDR3 contains 15 residues. In the PCR, 60 Vbeta and 13 Jbeta primers were used. The data were produced by immunoSEQ multiplex PCR, yet TCRdb's version contains in-frame clones alone and is incomplete. The table records 90,000 to 100,000 clones, about 81% of them present only once. Only a few counts were recorded for this clone. Its antigen is not known. Within the sample, other DNA sequences also encode this same CDR3. The gene calls are TRBV5-1 and TRBJ2-1; 7 bases align to TRBD1. The sequence was collected from a man in his forties or fifties in good health and CMV-seronegative. The sequencing input was PBMCs. The CDR3 is CASSLGQGAYNEQFF. CDR3 DNA sequence: TGCGCCAGCAGCTTAGGGCAGGGGGCCTACAATGAGCAGTTCTTC.